A selection of T cell receptor beta chains follows, all from one sample in a study of T cell changes during pregnancy in multiple sclerosis. Libraries were prepared by immunoSEQ multiplex PCR; TCRdb keeps only in-frame clonotypes and omits some of them. The table includes some 55,000 clones, around 92% detected once. Specimen: peripheral blood, collected after pregnancy. The receptors shown here come from a female donor in good health, enrolled as a control in a pregnancy study. CDR3s include the opening cysteine and the closing phenylalanine or tryptophan. Fields, in order: clone size, D gene, J gene, V gene, CDR3 protein, CDR3 DNA. D genes are given only for firm matches. A clone size is listed for some rows: how often the clone was seen (once, few, many), or a class if it is expanded.

- | TRBD1 | TRBJ2-3 | TRBV30 | CAWSKGGATDTQYF | TGTGCCTGGAGTAAAGGGGGCGCGACAGATACGCAGTATTTT
- | - | TRBJ2-7 | TRBV6-5 | CASSYSPDSTYEQYF | TGTGCCAGCAGTTACTCACCCGACAGTACCTACGAGCAGTACTTC
- | TRBD2 | TRBJ2-7 | TRBV6-5 | CASSYRGGGASEQYF | TGTGCCAGCAGTTACCGCGGCGGGGGGGCCAGTGAGCAGTACTTC
- | - | TRBJ2-7 | TRBV5-1 | CASSYPGGEQYF | TGCGCCAGCAGCTACCCCGGGGGCGAGCAGTACTTC
- | TRBD1 | TRBJ1-1 | TRBV6-5 | CASSYSTGGLNTEAFF | TGTGCCAGCAGTTACTCCACAGGGGGTTTGAACACTGAAGCTTTCTTT
- | TRBD1 | TRBJ1-5 | TRBV28 | CASSLDRGQRQPQHF | TGTGCCAGCAGTCTGGACAGGGGGCAACGTCAGCCCCAGCATTTT
- | TRBD2 | TRBJ2-1 | TRBV5-4 | CASSLESGGYNEQFF | TGTGCCAGCAGCTTGGAGAGCGGGGGATACAATGAGCAGTTCTTC
- | - | TRBJ2-7 | TRBV27 | CASSPTVKSEQYF | TGTGCCAGCAGCCCGACAGTAAAGAGCGAGCAGTACTTC
once | - | TRBJ2-1 | TRBV4-1 | CASSQDSGSSRADNEQFF | TGCGCCAGCAGCCAAGATTCCGGGTCATCGCGGGCGGACAATGAGCAGTTCTTC
- | TRBD1 | TRBJ1-1 | TRBV28 | CASSLTGVDTEAFF | TGTGCCAGCAGTTTGACAGGGGTTGACACTGAAGCTTTCTTT
- | - | TRBJ2-6 | TRBV6-5 | CASSLDRAGANVLTF | TGTGCCAGCAGTTTAGACAGAGCTGGGGCCAACGTCCTGACTTTC
- | TRBD1 | TRBJ2-3 | TRBV19 | CASSILRGRGIASTDTQYF | TGTGCCAGTAGTATTCTCAGGGGGCGAGGTATTGCGAGCACAGATACGCAGTATTTT
- | - | TRBJ1-3 | TRBV25-1 | CASSEYIPRYSGNTIYF | TGTGCCAGCAGTGAATATATCCCCAGATACTCTGGAAACACCATATATTTT
- | TRBD2 | TRBJ2-7 | TRBV7-2 | CASSPLGLAVYEQYF | TGTGCCAGCAGCCCACTGGGACTAGCGGTCTACGAGCAGTACTTC
- | - | TRBJ1-6 | TRBV28 | CASSLPGGYNSPLHF | TGTGCCAGCAGTTTACCCGGCGGCTATAATTCACCCCTCCACTTT
- | TRBD1 | TRBJ2-3 | TRBV7-9 | CASSYGGQGAADTQYF | TGTGCCAGCAGTTATGGGGGACAGGGGGCGGCAGATACGCAGTATTTT
- | - | TRBJ1-5 | TRBV19 | CASSIHPRGEYHQPQHF | TGTGCCAGTAGTATCCATCCCAGGGGAGAATATCATCAGCCCCAGCATTTT
- | - | TRBJ1-5 | TRBV4-2 | CASSQGDAPGHQPQHF | TGTGCCAGCAGCCAAGGAGACGCACCAGGCCATCAGCCCCAGCATTTT
- | - | TRBJ1-2 | TRBV11-2 | CASSLDRVGYTF | TGTGCCAGCAGCTTAGACAGGGTTGGCTACACCTTC
- | TRBD1 | TRBJ1-2 | TRBV6-5 | CASTPPGQNYGYTF | TGTGCCAGCACCCCCCCGGGACAGAACTATGGCTACACCTTC
once | - | TRBJ1-4 | TRBV5-6 | CASSLGGVRLFF | TGTGCCAGCAGCTTGGGAGGTGTACGGCTGTTTTTT
- | - | TRBJ1-1 | TRBV28 | CASSLAGAKYSFF | TGTGCCAGCAGTTTGGCAGGGGCAAAGTATTCTTTCTTT
- | TRBD2 | TRBJ2-3 | TRBV6-6 | CASRGTSGSDTQYF | TGTGCCAGCAGGGGGACTAGCGGGAGTGATACGCAGTATTTT
- | TRBD2 | TRBJ2-5 | TRBV25-1 | CASLRLAGETQYF | TGTGCCAGTCTCCGACTAGCGGGAGAGACCCAGTACTTC
once | TRBD1 | TRBJ1-2 | TRBV19 | CASSPTGEKYGYTF | TGTGCCAGTAGCCCGACAGGGGAAAAGTATGGCTACACCTTC
- | - | TRBJ2-7 | TRBV21-1 | CASSTSGRASYEQYF | TGTGCCAGCAGCACTAGCGGGAGGGCCTCCTACGAGCAGTACTTC
- | - | TRBJ2-5 | TRBV28 | CASGNSGPQETQYF | TGTGCCAGCGGCAATTCGGGTCCTCAAGAGACCCAGTACTTC
- | - | TRBJ1-5 | TRBV19 | CASTQPYGTEDNQPQHF | TGTGCCAGTACCCAACCGTATGGCACCGAAGACAATCAGCCCCAGCATTTT
- | - | TRBJ1-4 | TRBV6-1 | CASSEHRVGEKLFF | TGTGCCAGCAGTGAACACAGGGTAGGGGAAAAACTGTTTTTT
- | - | TRBJ1-1 | TRBV4-1 | CASSQPPGYLNTEAFF | TGCGCCAGCAGCCAACCCCCGGGGTATCTTAACACTGAAGCTTTCTTT
- | - | TRBJ1-1 | TRBV5-1 | CASSLVAVNTEAFF | TGCGCCAGCAGCTTGGTAGCGGTGAACACTGAAGCTTTCTTT
- | - | TRBJ1-5 | TRBV19 | CASSRMPQYSNQPQHF | TGTGCCAGTAGTCGAATGCCTCAGTATAGCAATCAGCCCCAGCATTTT
few | - | TRBJ2-1 | TRBV4-3 | CASSQGPFHRGGYEQFF | TGCGCCAGCAGCCAAGGCCCCTTTCACCGAGGAGGCTATGAGCAGTTCTTC
once | - | TRBJ1-1 | TRBV6-5 | CASSYSTGSGSEAFF | TGTGCCAGCAGTTACTCAACAGGGTCAGGATCTGAAGCTTTCTTT
- | - | TRBJ1-5 | TRBV7-2 | CASSAGLRNQPQHF | TGTGCCAGCAGCGCAGGGTTACGTAATCAGCCCCAGCATTTT
- | - | TRBJ1-2 | TRBV2 | CASSERFTALGYTF | TGTGCCAGCAGTGAAAGGTTCACAGCTCTGGGCTACACCTTC
- | - | TRBJ1-6 | TRBV7-8 | CASSFDRVNSPLHF | TGTGCCAGCAGCTTCGACAGAGTTAATTCACCCCTCCACTTT
- | - | TRBJ1-2 | TRBV18 | CASSRENLNYGYTF | TGTGCCAGCTCACGGGAGAACCTCAACTATGGCTACACCTTC
- | - | TRBJ2-7 | TRBV2 | CASTLGGYEQYF | TGTGCCTCAACTTTGGGGGGCTACGAGCAGTACTTC
- | TRBD2 | TRBJ2-3 | TRBV5-4 | CASSPLPSGGSTDTQYF | TGTGCCAGCAGCCCCCTCCCTAGCGGGGGGAGCACAGATACGCAGTATTTT
- | TRBD1 | TRBJ1-2 | TRBV4-1 | CASSPYSTGNANYGYTF | TGCGCCAGCAGCCCTTACTCGACAGGGAATGCTAACTATGGCTACACCTTC
few | - | TRBJ1-1 | TRBV23-1 | CASTGDGRKGEAFF | TGCGCCAGCACGGGCGACGGGAGGAAGGGTGAAGCTTTCTTT
once | - | TRBJ2-5 | TRBV20-1 | CSSRLLETQYF | TGCAGCTCTCGACTGTTGGAGACCCAGTACTTC
- | - | TRBJ2-7 | TRBV5-4 | CASSLGGVGRGVREQYF | TGTGCCAGCAGCTTGGGAGGGGTGGGGCGGGGTGTGCGCGAGCAGTACTTC
- | - | TRBJ2-1 | TRBV6-5 | CASSPSQDNEQFF | TGTGCCAGCAGTCCTTCGCAGGACAATGAGCAGTTCTTC
- | TRBD2 | TRBJ2-3 | TRBV28 | CASSLPSGRVQDTQYF | TGTGCCAGCAGTTTACCCAGCGGGAGGGTCCAAGATACGCAGTATTTT
few | TRBD1 | TRBJ1-1 | TRBV30 | CAWRTGVWTEAFF | TGTGCCTGGAGGACAGGGGTCTGGACTGAAGCTTTCTTT
- | TRBD1 | TRBJ2-7 | TRBV28 | CASSRRTGEHYEQYF | TGTGCCAGCAGTCGACGGACAGGAGAACACTACGAGCAGTACTTC
once | TRBD1 | TRBJ1-3 | TRBV5-5 | CASSFEDRSSGNTIYF | TGTGCCAGCAGCTTCGAGGACAGGTCTTCTGGAAACACCATATATTTT
- | - | TRBJ1-1 | TRBV7-9 | CASSPYRENTEAFF | TGTGCCAGCAGCCCCTATAGAGAGAACACTGAAGCTTTCTTT
- | - | TRBJ2-1 | TRBV2 | CASRSRPGVVGEQFF | TGTGCCAGCAGGAGCAGGCCAGGGGTAGTCGGTGAGCAGTTCTTC
- | - | TRBJ1-5 | TRBV4-1 | CASSLREDSNQPQHF | TGCGCCAGCAGCCTCAGGGAGGATAGCAATCAGCCCCAGCATTTT
- | - | TRBJ1-5 | TRBV6-4 | CASSEYYSNQPQHF | TGTGCCAGCAGTGAGTACTATAGCAATCAGCCCCAGCATTTT
- | - | TRBJ1-2 | TRBV11-3 | CASSLDGHGYTF | TGTGCCAGCAGCTTAGATGGGCATGGCTACACCTTC
- | - | TRBJ2-7 | TRBV6-1 | CASSEQPGYEQYF | TGTGCCAGCAGTGAACAGCCAGGCTACGAGCAGTACTTC